These T cell receptor beta chains were read from a single sample in a study of blood T cell repertoires in COVID-19. Produced via immunoSEQ multiplex PCR; TCRdb's table is partial and in-frame only. Found here are roughly 300,000 clones, over 75% of them singletons; the top ten hold roughly 5.2%. Material: PBMCs or T cells enriched from blood (not recorded which). These receptors all come from a woman aged 25-40 years who had recovered from COVID-19. CDR3s include the opening cysteine and the closing phenylalanine or tryptophan. D genes are given only for firm matches. Some rows have no size entry. The others give once, few or many, or a class for an expanded clone.

v_gene	j_gene	d_gene	abundance	CDR3aa	CDR3nt
TRBV6-1	TRBJ1-3	NA	once	CASSEARLYSGNTIYF	TGTGCCAGCAGTGAAGCGCGTCTCTACTCTGGAAACACCATATATTTT
TRBV18	TRBJ1-1	TRBD1	NA	CASSRGQETEAFF	TGTGCCAGCTCACGGGGACAGGAGACTGAAGCTTTCTTT
TRBV30	TRBJ1-1	NA	NA	CAWSLTSNTEAFF	TGTGCCTGGAGTCTAACTTCGAACACTGAAGCTTTCTTT
TRBV13	TRBJ2-3	NA	NA	CASSPSGPSTDTQYF	TGTGCCAGCAGCCCCAGTGGGCCGAGCACAGATACGCAGTATTTT
TRBV19	TRBJ2-3	TRBD2	NA	CASSFWGLAGEDTQYF	TGTGCCAGTAGTTTCTGGGGACTAGCGGGGGAAGATACGCAGTATTTT
TRBV5-1	TRBJ2-3	TRBD2	NA	CASSSRTSGYADTQYF	TGCGCCAGCAGCTCACGGACTAGCGGGTACGCAGATACGCAGTATTTT
TRBV4-3	TRBJ1-3	TRBD1	NA	CASSHGTGELAGNTIYF	TGCGCCAGCAGCCATGGGACAGGGGAGCTAGCTGGAAACACCATATATTTT
TRBV19	TRBJ1-5	TRBD1	NA	CASRQTGGSNQPQHF	TGTGCCAGTAGACAAACAGGGGGCAGCAATCAGCCCCAGCATTTT
TRBV11-2	TRBJ1-1	NA	NA	CASSYRVGDTEAFF	TGTGCCAGCAGCTACAGGGTGGGGGACACTGAAGCTTTCTTT
TRBV3-1/TRBV3-2	TRBJ1-1	NA	few	CASSQDRAYGEAFF	TGTGCCAGCAGCCAAGACAGGGCATACGGTGAAGCTTTCTTT
TRBV2	TRBJ1-1	TRBD1	NA	CASKWGRQGDGEAFF	TGTGCCAGCAAATGGGGTAGACAGGGTGATGGTGAAGCTTTCTTT
TRBV15	TRBJ2-3	NA	once	CATSRDLGDTQYF	TGTGCCACCAGCAGAGATCTCGGAGATACGCAGTATTTT
TRBV5-1	TRBJ1-2	NA	NA	CASRFKTVPDRTLNYGYTF	TGCGCCAGCAGATTCAAAACGGTACCAGACAGAACTCTCAACTATGGCTACACCTTC
TRBV2	TRBJ1-5	TRBD1	NA	CASSEQTGGQGQPQHF	TGTGCCAGCAGTGAACAGACAGGGGGTCAGGGTCAGCCCCAGCATTTT